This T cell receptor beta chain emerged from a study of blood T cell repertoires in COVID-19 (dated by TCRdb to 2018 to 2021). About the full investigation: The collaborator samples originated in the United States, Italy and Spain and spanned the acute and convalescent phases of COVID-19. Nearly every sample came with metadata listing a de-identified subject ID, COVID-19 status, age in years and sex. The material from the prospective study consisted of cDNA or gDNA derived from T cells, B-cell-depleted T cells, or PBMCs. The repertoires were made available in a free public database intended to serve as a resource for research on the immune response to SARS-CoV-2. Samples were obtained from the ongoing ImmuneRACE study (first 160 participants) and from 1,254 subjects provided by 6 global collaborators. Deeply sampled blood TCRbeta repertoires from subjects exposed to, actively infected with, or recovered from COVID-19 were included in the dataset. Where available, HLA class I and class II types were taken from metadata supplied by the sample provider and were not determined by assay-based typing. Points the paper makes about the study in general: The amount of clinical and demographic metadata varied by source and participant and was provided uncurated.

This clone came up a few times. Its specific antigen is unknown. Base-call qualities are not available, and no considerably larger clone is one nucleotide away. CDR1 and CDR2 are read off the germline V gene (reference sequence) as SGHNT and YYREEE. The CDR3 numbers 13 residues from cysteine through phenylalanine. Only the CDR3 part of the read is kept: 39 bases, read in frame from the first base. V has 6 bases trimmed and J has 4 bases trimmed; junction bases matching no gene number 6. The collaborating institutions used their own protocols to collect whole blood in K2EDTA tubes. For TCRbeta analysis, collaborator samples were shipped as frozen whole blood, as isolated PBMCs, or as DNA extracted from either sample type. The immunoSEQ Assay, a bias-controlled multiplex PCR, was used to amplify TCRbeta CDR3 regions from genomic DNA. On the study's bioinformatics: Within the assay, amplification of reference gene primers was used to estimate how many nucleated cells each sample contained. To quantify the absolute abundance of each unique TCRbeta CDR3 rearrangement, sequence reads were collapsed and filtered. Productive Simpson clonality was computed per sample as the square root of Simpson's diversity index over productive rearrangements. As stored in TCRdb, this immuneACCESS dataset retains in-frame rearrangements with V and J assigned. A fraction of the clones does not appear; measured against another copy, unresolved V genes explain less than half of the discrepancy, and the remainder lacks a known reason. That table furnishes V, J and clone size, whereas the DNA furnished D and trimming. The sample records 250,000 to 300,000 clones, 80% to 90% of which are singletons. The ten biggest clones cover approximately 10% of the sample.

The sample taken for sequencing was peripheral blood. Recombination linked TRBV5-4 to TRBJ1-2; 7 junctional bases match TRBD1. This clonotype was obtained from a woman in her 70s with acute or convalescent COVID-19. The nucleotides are TGTGCCAGCAAACAGGGGACGGTCTATGGCTACACCTTC. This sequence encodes CASKQGTVYGYTF. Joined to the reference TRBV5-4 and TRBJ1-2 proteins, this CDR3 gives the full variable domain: ETGVTQSPTHLIKTRGQQVTLRCSSQSGHNTVSWYQQALGQGPQFIFQYYREEENGRGNFPPRFSGLQFPNYSSELNVNALELDDSALYLCASKQGTVYGYTFGSGTRLTVV.